The TCR beta chain under discussion was sequenced for a study of memory CD8 T cells in hepatitis C reinfection. About the research overall: Between 3 and 8 weeks after reinfection detection, peak samples were drawn. Whole-study results and caveats: Conclusions on public clonotypes and secondary clearance were not definitive with about 5 donors.

Time point given: peak reinfection, 3 to 8 weeks after reinfection detection. TCR sequencing was done directly ex vivo on sorted cells, without expansion in vitro. Notes on this clone: Its antigen is not known.

From germline, CDR1 is SEHNR and CDR2 FQNEAQ (reference sequence). The CDR3 is 15 amino acids. Trimming at V came to 5 bases and at J to 4 bases, leaving 7 bases not matched to a gene. Profiled with immunoSEQ multiplex PCR; TCRdb holds only in-frame clones, not every one. The table records under 50,000 clones, approximately 90% of them present only once. This chain uses TRBV7-9 with TRBJ2-7, with 11 bases identical to TRBD1. The material sequenced was naive CD8+ T cells sorted from blood. This TCR came from a man between 18 and 35 years old with hepatitis C virus infection. CDR3: CASSIGTGGMYEQYF. In DNA form, the CDR3 reads TGTGCCAGCAGCATAGGGACAGGGGGTATGTACGAGCAGTACTTC. Combining the CDR3 with reference TRBV7-9 and TRBJ2-7 gives the whole variable domain DTGVSQNPRHKITKRGQNVTFRCDPISEHNRLYWYRQTLGQGPEFLTYFQNEAQLEKSRLLSDRFSAERPKGSFSTLEIQRTEQGDSAMYLCASSIGTGGMYEQYFGPGTRLTVT.